This T cell receptor (beta chain) was captured by sequencing in a study of CD8+ T cells in alopecia areata. Study in general: Treated patients received oral tofacitinib, 5 to 10 mg twice daily. Study observations and caveats: The study found higher clonality in lesional than normal scalp, especially in alopecia totalis/universalis. Scalp clonality and expanded CD8+ clones among the top 100 showed significant decreases with tofacitinib.

Treatment specified: oral pan-JAK inhibitor, 5-10 mg twice daily. Lesional scalp punch biopsies and peripheral blood were collected from alopecia areata patients. After isolation, RNA underwent reverse transcription to generate cDNA as the sequencing template. Measured with immunoSEQ multiplex PCR; TCRdb has only the in-frame clones, and not every one. The table records roughly 200,000 clones, about 55% of them present only once. Concerning this clone: Its antigen is not known.

The sequence derives from a human donor with alopecia areata. Specimen: CD8+ T cells sorted from blood, collected at week 24, from a patient treated with tofacitinib.

CDR3 sequence: CAWRTGPEAFF. The DNA of the CDR3 is TGTGCCTGGAGGACAGGCCCTGAAGCTTTCTTT. The chain has TRBV30 and TRBJ1-1; maybe TRBD1 (6 bases). Germline CDR1 reads GTSNPN; CDR2 reads SVGIG (reference sequence). The CDR3 spans 11 residues. V was cut by 3 bases and J by 6 bases, with 8 bases left in between. Combining the CDR3 with reference TRBV30 and TRBJ1-1 gives the whole variable domain SQTIHQWPATLVQPVGSPLSLECTVEGTSNPNLYWYRQAAGRGLQLLFYSVGIGQISSEVPQNLSASRPQDRQFILSSKKLLLSDSGFYLCAWRTGPEAFFGQGTRLTVV.